A selection of T cell receptor beta chains follows, all from one sample in a study of cytomegalovirus exposure and HLA in healthy donors. The method was immunoSEQ multiplex PCR; TCRdb's version includes in-frame clones alone and lacks a portion of them. The data hold a few hundred thousand clones, with around 79% observed a single time. Sequencing used PBMCs. Receptors originate from a man aged 18 to 35 in good health and CMV-seronegative. Each CDR3 is given with its conserved first and last residue. Each record gives: CDR3 DNA, CDR3 protein, V gene, D gene, J gene, clone size. D genes are given only for firm matches. Clone sizes are given selectively: once, few, many, or a class where the clone is expanded.

DNA: TGTGCCAGCAGCAAAGAAGAGGACAATGAGCAGTTCTTC; CDR3: CASSKEEDNEQFF; V: TRBV21-1; D: -; J: TRBJ2-1; size: few
DNA: TGTGCCATCAGGGAAGGGACAAATGGAAACACCATATATTTT; CDR3: CAIREGTNGNTIYF; V: TRBV10-3; D: -; J: TRBJ1-3; size: -
DNA: TGCGCCAGCAGCTGGGGACAGGCGCTTAATGAAAAACTGTTTTTT; CDR3: CASSWGQALNEKLFF; V: TRBV5-1; D: TRBD1; J: TRBJ1-4; size: -
DNA: TGTGCCAGCAGCGTAGGGGGACAGGACCGCTACACCTTC; CDR3: CASSVGGQDRYTF; V: TRBV9; D: TRBD1; J: TRBJ1-2; size: -
DNA: TGTGCCAGCAGCCTCGGTAGACTAGCGGGGGGGTTGAATGAGCAGTTCTTC; CDR3: CASSLGRLAGGLNEQFF; V: TRBV9; D: TRBD2; J: TRBJ2-1; size: few
DNA: TGTGCCAGCAGCCTATCTAGACAGGGGAACACTGAAGCTTTCTTT; CDR3: CASSLSRQGNTEAFF; V: TRBV28; D: TRBD1; J: TRBJ1-1; size: -
DNA: TGCGCCAGCAGCCCATTTAACAGTGCAGATACGCAGTATTTT; CDR3: CASSPFNSADTQYF; V: TRBV4-3; D: -; J: TRBJ2-3; size: many
DNA: TGTGCCAGTAGTATAGGAGCGGGAGGGAACGAGCAGTACTTC; CDR3: CASSIGAGGNEQYF; V: TRBV19; D: TRBD2; J: TRBJ2-7; size: -
DNA: TGTGCCAGCAGCTTATTTGAGGGCTCCTACAATGAGCAGTTCTTC; CDR3: CASSLFEGSYNEQFF; V: TRBV11-3; D: -; J: TRBJ2-1; size: once
DNA: TGTGCCAGCAGTTTCTCGGACGGAGGCCAGCCCCAGCATTTT; CDR3: CASSFSDGGQPQHF; V: TRBV28; D: -; J: TRBJ1-5; size: -
DNA: TGTGCCAGCAGCTTATCCCCAGGCGCCGAGCAGTACTTC; CDR3: CASSLSPGAEQYF; V: TRBV7-3; D: -; J: TRBJ2-7; size: -
DNA: TGTGCCAGCAGCTTAGTAAGTGACAGGGGCGCTTTCTTT; CDR3: CASSLVSDRGAFF; V: TRBV7-2; D: TRBD1; J: TRBJ1-1; size: once
DNA: TGTGCCAGCTCACCCCTGGACAGTGAAAAACTGTTTTTT; CDR3: CASSPLDSEKLFF; V: TRBV18; D: -; J: TRBJ1-4; size: -
DNA: TGTGCCATCAGTGCGGGACAGGGAGATGAGCAGTTCTTC; CDR3: CAISAGQGDEQFF; V: TRBV10-3; D: TRBD1; J: TRBJ2-1; size: -
DNA: TGTGCCAGCTCACCACGGACAGGGGGCAACGATCAGCCCCAGCATTTT; CDR3: CASSPRTGGNDQPQHF; V: TRBV18; D: TRBD1; J: TRBJ1-5; size: -
DNA: TGTGCCAGCAGCCCACTCCCCGGGGAGCTGTTTTTT; CDR3: CASSPLPGELFF; V: TRBV7-3; D: -; J: TRBJ2-2; size: -
DNA: TGTGCCAGCAGTAGCGACAGGGGTAATAGGCAGTTCTTC; CDR3: CASSSDRGNRQFF; V: TRBV6-5; D: TRBD1; J: TRBJ2-1; size: -
DNA: TGTGCCAGCAGTGGAAGGACTAGCGAGGAGACCCAGTACTTC; CDR3: CASSGRTSEETQYF; V: TRBV2; D: TRBD2; J: TRBJ2-5; size: -
DNA: TGTGCCAGTATGGGAGGCGGGGCCAGCTCCTACAATGAGCAGTTCTTC; CDR3: CASMGGGASSYNEQFF; V: TRBV19; D: -; J: TRBJ2-1; size: -
DNA: TGTGCCAGCAGCCTAAGCGGGAGTTACAATGAGCAGTTCTTC; CDR3: CASSLSGSYNEQFF; V: TRBV5-6; D: TRBD2; J: TRBJ2-1; size: few
DNA: TGTGCCAGCAGTTTCCTTACTAGCGGGAGCTACGAGCAGTACTTC; CDR3: CASSFLTSGSYEQYF; V: TRBV27; D: TRBD2; J: TRBJ2-7; size: once
DNA: TGCGCCAGCAGCTTGGAAGAGGTGCAGTTCTTC; CDR3: CASSLEEVQFF; V: TRBV5-1; D: -; J: TRBJ2-1; size: -
DNA: TGTGCCAGCAGCTTAGACGGTCAGGGGGGCGGCACAGATACGCAGTATTTT; CDR3: CASSLDGQGGGTDTQYF; V: TRBV11-3; D: -; J: TRBJ2-3; size: -
DNA: TGCGCCAGCAGCCAAGAAGGGCTAGCGGGAGCCCCCTACGAGCAGTACTTC; CDR3: CASSQEGLAGAPYEQYF; V: TRBV4-1; D: TRBD2; J: TRBJ2-7; size: -
DNA: TGTGCCAGCAGCTTCAGGGGCCTTTCAACAAACAATCAGCCCCAGCATTTT; CDR3: CASSFRGLSTNNQPQHF; V: TRBV7-8; D: -; J: TRBJ1-5; size: -
DNA: TGTGCCAGCAGTGAAAGTGGTTTGGGGGGGCTGTACAATGAGCAGTTCTTC; CDR3: CASSESGLGGLYNEQFF; V: TRBV6-1; D: -; J: TRBJ2-1; size: -
DNA: TGCGCCAGCAGCTCCACGAGGACTAGCGGGGCTAGCACAGATACGCAGTATTTT; CDR3: CASSSTRTSGASTDTQYF; V: TRBV5-1; D: TRBD2; J: TRBJ2-3; size: -
DNA: TGTGCCAGTACTAAGGGGTTCGACAGTTCCTACGAGCAGTACTTC; CDR3: CASTKGFDSSYEQYF; V: TRBV19; D: -; J: TRBJ2-7; size: -
DNA: TGTGCCAGCGCCTCGGGACAGGGGGCCCACGAGCAGTACTTC; CDR3: CASASGQGAHEQYF; V: TRBV6-1; D: TRBD1; J: TRBJ2-7; size: -
DNA: TGTGCCTCCCAAGGGGGGTGGACAGGGGGTAACCAAGAGACCCAGTACTTC; CDR3: CASQGGWTGGNQETQYF; V: TRBV7-9; D: TRBD1; J: TRBJ2-5; size: -
DNA: TGCGCCAGCAGCCAAGTGAGTTTCACTGGGAACACTGAAGCTTTCTTT; CDR3: CASSQVSFTGNTEAFF; V: TRBV4-3; D: -; J: TRBJ1-1; size: once
DNA: TGTGCCAGCCGACTGGGGGGGAGCACAGATACGCAGTATTTT; CDR3: CASRLGGSTDTQYF; V: TRBV6-1; D: TRBD2; J: TRBJ2-3; size: -
DNA: TGTGCCAGCAGCTCGGGACTAGCGGGAGGAGAGCAGTACTTC; CDR3: CASSSGLAGGEQYF; V: TRBV7-2; D: TRBD2; J: TRBJ2-7; size: -
DNA: TGTGCCAGCAGTTCCTTTTTAGCGGGAGTGGTCTACAATGAGCAGTTCTTC; CDR3: CASSSFLAGVVYNEQFF; V: TRBV28; D: TRBD2; J: TRBJ2-1; size: -
DNA: TGTGCCAGCAGCACGGGACTGAACACCGGGGAGCTGTTTTTT; CDR3: CASSTGLNTGELFF; V: TRBV7-3; D: -; J: TRBJ2-2; size: -
DNA: TGTGCCAGCACCCTTGGAGGGTCCTACGAGCAGTACTTC; CDR3: CASTLGGSYEQYF; V: TRBV6-6; D: -; J: TRBJ2-7; size: -
DNA: TGTGCCAGCAGTTTAACAGGTTCCCAAGAGACCCAGTACTTC; CDR3: CASSLTGSQETQYF; V: TRBV28; D: -; J: TRBJ2-5; size: once
DNA: TGTGCCAGCAGCCGCAGGGCCGAGCAGTACTTC; CDR3: CASSRRAEQYF; V: TRBV6-6; D: -; J: TRBJ2-7; size: -
DNA: TGTGCCAGCAGTTTTTTAGGCAGGGAAGAGACCCAGTACTTC; CDR3: CASSFLGREETQYF; V: TRBV27; D: -; J: TRBJ2-5; size: -
DNA: TGTGCCAGCAGCTTAATGGGGGGGGCCACAGATACGCAGTATTTT; CDR3: CASSLMGGATDTQYF; V: TRBV7-2; D: -; J: TRBJ2-3; size: -
DNA: TGTGCCAGCAGCTTGGGGGGACAGCCCTACGAGCAGTACTTC; CDR3: CASSLGGQPYEQYF; V: TRBV5-4; D: TRBD1; J: TRBJ2-7; size: -
DNA: TGCGCCAGCAGCGAAGGTCCGGGTACCACTGAAGCTTTCTTT; CDR3: CASSEGPGTTEAFF; V: TRBV5-1; D: -; J: TRBJ1-1; size: -
DNA: TGCGCCAGCAGCCAAGATATTACGAGCTCCTACAATGAGCAGTTCTTC; CDR3: CASSQDITSSYNEQFF; V: TRBV4-1; D: -; J: TRBJ2-1; size: -
DNA: TGTGCCAGCTCACCAATTGGGCAGGGGATGACAACTAATGAAAAACTGTTTTTT; CDR3: CASSPIGQGMTTNEKLFF; V: TRBV18; D: -; J: TRBJ1-4; size: -
DNA: TGTGCCAGCAGCATCGGACAGGACAACACTGAAGCTTTCTTT; CDR3: CASSIGQDNTEAFF; V: TRBV9; D: TRBD1; J: TRBJ1-1; size: -
DNA: TGTGCCAGCAGCTTAACAGGGGTTGACACTGAAGCTTTCTTT; CDR3: CASSLTGVDTEAFF; V: TRBV7-2; D: TRBD1; J: TRBJ1-1; size: -
DNA: TGTGCCTGGAGTGCAACAACAGGGGCTCAGCCCCAGCATTTT; CDR3: CAWSATTGAQPQHF; V: TRBV30; D: TRBD1; J: TRBJ1-5; size: -
DNA: TGTGCCAGCAGTTACAATACAGGGACGAACACTGAAGCTTTCTTT; CDR3: CASSYNTGTNTEAFF; V: TRBV6-5; D: -; J: TRBJ1-1; size: few
DNA: TGTGCCAGCAGTTGGTCCCAAGGGGGGGAGGGTCGCTACGAGCAGTACTTC; CDR3: CASSWSQGGEGRYEQYF; V: TRBV27; D: -; J: TRBJ2-7; size: -
DNA: TGTGCCAGCAGCTTAGGTAGCGGGAGGACAGATACGCAGTATTTT; CDR3: CASSLGSGRTDTQYF; V: TRBV7-9; D: TRBD2; J: TRBJ2-3; size: -
DNA: TGCGCCAGCAGCCAAGGAACATCCTCCACAGATACGCAGTATTTT; CDR3: CASSQGTSSTDTQYF; V: TRBV4-3; D: -; J: TRBJ2-3; size: -
DNA: TGCAGCTCCCGGGAGAGAAACACCGGGGAGCTGTTTTTT; CDR3: CSSRERNTGELFF; V: TRBV29-1; D: -; J: TRBJ2-2; size: -
DNA: TGTGCCAGTAGTCTAAGGACAGGGGGAAATCTGTATGGCTACACCTTC; CDR3: CASSLRTGGNLYGYTF; V: TRBV19; D: TRBD1; J: TRBJ1-2; size: -
DNA: TGTGCCAGCAGCCCGGACTACCTAACCACAGATACGCAGTATTTT; CDR3: CASSPDYLTTDTQYF; V: TRBV7-3; D: -; J: TRBJ2-3; size: -
DNA: TGCGCCAGCAGCTCTCAACTAGCGGGGGAAACCGGGGAGCTGTTTTTT; CDR3: CASSSQLAGETGELFF; V: TRBV5-1; D: TRBD2; J: TRBJ2-2; size: few
DNA: TGTGCCGCCGTTTGGGGGCCCGGGGAGCTGTTTTTT; CDR3: CAAVWGPGELFF; V: TRBV7-8; D: -; J: TRBJ2-2; size: -
DNA: TGTGCCTGGGCAATTAGCGGGGGGGCTTCCCACAATGAGCAGTTCTTC; CDR3: CAWAISGGASHNEQFF; V: TRBV30; D: TRBD2; J: TRBJ2-1; size: -
DNA: TGTGCCAGCAGCTGGGGGACAGGGGACTACGAGCAGTACTTC; CDR3: CASSWGTGDYEQYF; V: TRBV13; D: TRBD1; J: TRBJ2-7; size: once
DNA: TGTGCCAGCAGCTTGGCCGGGAGCACAGATACGCAGTATTTT; CDR3: CASSLAGSTDTQYF; V: TRBV5-4; D: -; J: TRBJ2-3; size: -
DNA: TGTGCCAGCAGCTTATCCGGGGACACTGAAGCTTTCTTT; CDR3: CASSLSGDTEAFF; V: TRBV7-8; D: -; J: TRBJ1-1; size: -